These 5 T cell receptor beta chains were sequenced from one sample in a study of blood T cell repertoires in COVID-19. Assay: immunoSEQ multiplex PCR; the TCRdb copy retains only in-frame clones and omits some. This table holds some 150,000 clones, about 85% found once. Input material: peripheral blood. All receptors derive from a human donor in a cohort sampled during active COVID-19.

This rearrangement joins TRBV5-1 to TRBJ2-7, with 8 bases identical to TRBD1. J lost 2 bases, V lost 7 bases, and 5 bases had no gene match. Germline CDR1 SGHRS, CDR2 YFSETQ. The CDR3 runs 13 residues. The CDR3 nucleotides are TGCGCCAGCCCTGTCAGGGGGCCCTACGAGCAGTACTTC. Amino acids: CASPVRGPYEQYF.

This rearrangement joins TRBV5-1 to TRBJ2-7; TRBD1 agrees at 8 bases. Trimming at V came to 0 bases and at J to 2 bases, leaving 7 bases not matched to a gene. The length of the CDR3 is 16 residues. Germline V gene lookup returns CDR1 SGHRS and CDR2 YFSETQ. The DNA of the CDR3 is TGCGCCAGCAGCTTGGCCAAGATGACAGGGGCCTACGAGCAGTACTTC. This translates into CASSLAKMTGAYEQYF.

J is TRBJ1-2 and V is TRBV5-1; 7 bases line up with TRBD1. Germline V gene lookup returns CDR1 SGHRS and CDR2 YFSETQ. V gave up 2 bases and J gave up 6 bases; unmatched junction bases: 4. The CDR3 runs 13 residues. The CDR3 is CASSFQGVDGYTF. For the CDR3, the DNA is TGCGCCAGCAGCTTTCAGGGGGTCGATGGCTACACCTTC.

J is TRBJ1-2 and V is TRBV5-1; 7 bases match TRBD1. The germline CDR1 and CDR2 sequences are SGHRS and YFSETQ. The ends lost 2 bases at V and 5 bases at J; junction bases unmatched: 6. There are 14 residues in the CDR3. The CDR3 region has the DNA TGCGCCAGCAGCTTTAAACAGGGGAATTATGGCTACACCTTC. Its protein is CASSFKQGNYGYTF.

The chain recombines TRBV7-3 with TRBJ2-3, with 7 bases aligning to TRBD2. This CDR3 is built from 16 residues. Losses at the gene ends were 2 bases for V and 0 bases for J; bases not matched to a gene: 5. Germline values: CDR1 SGHTA, CDR2 FQGTGA. The CDR3 spells CASSLRHGGSTDTQYF. The DNA for the CDR3 is TGTGCCAGCAGCTTACGTCACGGGGGGAGCACAGATACGCAGTATTTT.